This T cell receptor (beta chain) was retrieved from a study of shared clonotypes between healthy human individuals. General study points: Rarefaction showed that sequencing of sorted subsets was incomplete (despite large depth).

Details on this clone: As yet, its antigen is unknown.

Sequencing was performed with immunoSEQ multiplex PCR; in TCRdb, only in-frame clones are kept and a portion is missing. The profile shows 110,000 or so clones, more than 65% of them singletons. Trimming cost V 4 bases and J 6 bases, with 15 bases left between them. This CDR3 has 14 residues. Germline CDR1 reads SGDLS; CDR2 reads YYNGEE. J is TRBJ2-3 and V is TRBV9; no clear D gene. The TCR sequence derives from a woman aged 25 to 39 in good health. Input material: memory CD8+ T cells sorted from blood. Subset described: CD45RO+ cells pooled with CCR7-negative TemRA cells. Written as DNA, the CDR3 is TGTGCCAGCAGCTTAAGCTGGGGTTCGGATACGCAGTATTTT. Translating gives CASSLSWGSDTQYF.